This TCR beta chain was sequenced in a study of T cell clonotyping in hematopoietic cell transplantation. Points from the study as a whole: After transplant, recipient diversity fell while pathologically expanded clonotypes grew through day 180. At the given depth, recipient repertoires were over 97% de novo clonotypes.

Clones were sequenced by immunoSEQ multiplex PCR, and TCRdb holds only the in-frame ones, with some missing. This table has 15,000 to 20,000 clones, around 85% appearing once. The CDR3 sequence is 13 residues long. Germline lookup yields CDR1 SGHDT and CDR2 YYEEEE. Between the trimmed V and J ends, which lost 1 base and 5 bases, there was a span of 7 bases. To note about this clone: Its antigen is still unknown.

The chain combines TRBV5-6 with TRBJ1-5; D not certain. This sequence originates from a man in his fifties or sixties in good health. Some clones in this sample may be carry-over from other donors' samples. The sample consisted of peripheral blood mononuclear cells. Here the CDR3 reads CASSLSPDQPQHF. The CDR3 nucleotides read TGTGCCAGCAGCTTGAGTCCAGATCAGCCCCAGCATTTT. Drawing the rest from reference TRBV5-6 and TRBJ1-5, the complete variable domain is DAGVTQSPTHLIKTRGQQVTLRCSPKSGHDTVSWYQQALGQGPQFIFQYYEEEERQRGNFPDRFSGHQFPNYSSELNVNALLLGDSALYLCASSLSPDQPQHFGDGTRLSIL.